Described below is a single TCR beta chain sequence and its context. The data were taken from a study of blood T cell repertoires in COVID-19. The method was immunoSEQ multiplex PCR; TCRdb's version includes in-frame clones alone and lacks a portion of them. Among approximately 380,000 clones listed, approximately 90% were seen once. Trimming removed 6 bases at V and 4 bases at J, with 12 bases between. Germline V gene sequence: CDR1 ENHRY, CDR2 SYGVKD. The CDR3 is 13 amino acids. The specimen sequenced was PBMCs or T cells enriched from blood (not recorded which). The receptor comes from a woman aged 18-35 years who had recovered from COVID-19. The chain couples TRBV10-3 to TRBJ1-2; D unclear. DNA for the CDR3: TGTGCCATCAGAAAAGGAGAATCCTATGGCTACACCTTC. This gives the protein CAIRKGESYGYTF.